The rows below give T cell receptor beta chains drawn from one sample of a study of blood T cells in healthy people across ages. TCRdb analysed the 5' RACE reads with MiXCR anew, one entry per CDR3 protein. Of around 800,000 distinct CDR3 sequences in the sample, about half were seen once. Sequencing was done on a sample of blood. The receptors stem from a man older than 75 in good health. Both conserved end residues are part of each CDR3. The D gene is left open where the match is weak. Clone size, where shown, is once, few, many, or a class for clones that have expanded.

d_call	v_call	clone_size	j_call	cdr3_nt	cdr3_aa
.	TRBV4-2	.	TRBJ2-1	TGTGCCAGCAGCCAAGAGATCATCAGGAGTAACAATGAGCAGTTCTTC	CASSQEIIRSNNEQFF
TRBD2	TRBV20-1	.	TRBJ2-3	TGCAGTGCCTTGGGACTAGCGGGGAAAACAGATACGCAGTATTTT	CSALGLAGKTDTQYF
.	TRBV20-1	.	TRBJ2-3	TGCTGTGCTAGAGAGCAGGGGAGACCCACAGATACGCAGTATTTT	CCAREQGRPTDTQYF
TRBD1	TRBV19	few	TRBJ2-1	TGTGCCAGTAGTATCTTGGACAGGCTTAGCTCCTACAATGAGCAGTTCTTC	CASSILDRLSSYNEQFF
.	TRBV7-2	many	TRBJ1-2	TGTGCCAGCAGCTTATCCGGGGACTATGGCTACACCTTC	CASSLSGDYGYTF
TRBD1	TRBV28	.	TRBJ2-5	TGTGCCATCCGGGACAGGGGGCCCTACGAGCGGTACTTC	CAIRDRGPYERYF
TRBD1	TRBV20-1	.	TRBJ1-6	TGCAGTGCTAGGACAGGGGGCGCGAACTCACCCCTCCACTTT	CSARTGGANSPLHF
TRBD2	TRBV20-1	few	TRBJ2-5	TGCAGTGCTAGTCTAGCGGGAGGGCCTGAGACCCAGTACTTC	CSASLAGGPETQYF
TRBD2	TRBV12-3/TRBV12-4	.	TRBJ2-3	TGTGCCAGCAGTGAAACTAGCGGGGTTCGGCAGTATTTT	CASSETSGVRQYF
TRBD1	TRBV5-1	.	TRBJ1-4	TGCGCCAGCAGCTTGGAAGGGACAGGGGGTGAAAAACTGTTTTTT	CASSLEGTGGEKLFF
.	TRBV5-1	.	TRBJ2-1	TGCGCCAGCAGCTCCGGGACACGGGCTGCGAGCTCCTACAATGAGCAGTTCTTC	CASSSGTRAASSYNEQFF
.	TRBV2	once	TRBJ1-1	TGTGCCAGCAGTCCTGACAGACCCACTGAAGCTTTCTTT	CASSPDRPTEAFF
.	TRBV29-1	.	TRBJ1-1	TGCAGCGCCTCGTCCCGTGCAGGGAGACCCACTGAAGCTTTCTTT	CSASSRAGRPTEAFF
TRBD1	TRBV27	.	TRBJ2-7	TGTGCCAGCAATAGGGGGCAGGGCCCCTACGAGCAGTACTTC	CASNRGQGPYEQYF
TRBD2	TRBV7-3	.	TRBJ2-3	TGTGCCAGCAGCCGAGGACTAGCGGGAGTGACAGATACGCAGTATTTT	CASSRGLAGVTDTQYF
.	TRBV12-3/TRBV12-4	many	TRBJ2-7	TGTGCCAGCAGTTTAAGGGAGACCACCTACGAGCAGTACTTC	CASSLRETTYEQYF
.	TRBV5-6	.	TRBJ1-2	TGTGCCAGCAGCGACCTAGGCTATGGCTACACCTTC	CASSDLGYGYTF
TRBD2	TRBV28	few	TRBJ2-1	TGTGCCAGCAGTCCCCGCGGGAGGGCGGCAAGTGATGAGCAGTTCTTC	CASSPRGRAASDEQFF
TRBD2	TRBV7-9	.	TRBJ2-2	TGTGCCAGCAGGCAGACTAGCGGTGCGTTGGGGGAGCTGTTTTTT	CASRQTSGALGELFF
TRBD1	TRBV10-3	.	TRBJ2-7	TGTGCCATCAGTGTGGGACAGGGCTACGAGCAGTACTTC	CAISVGQGYEQYF
TRBD2	TRBV29-1	.	TRBJ2-1	TGCAGCGTTTCTCCGACTAGCGGGAGGGCCTCTGAGCAGTTCTTC	CSVSPTSGRASEQFF
.	TRBV6-4	few	TRBJ2-7	TGTGCCAGCAGTGACTCGGTCTCCGAAATTGTTAGCACGGGTTTTTGCTACGAGCAGTACTTC	CASSDSVSEIVSTGFCYEQYF
TRBD2	TRBV5-1	.	TRBJ2-7	TGCGCCAGCAGCTTGATGGCTAGCGGCCGCATGGAGCAGTACTTC	CASSLMASGRMEQYF
.	TRBV5-5	many	TRBJ2-1	TGTGCCAGCAGCTTGGACGGGACGGCTTACAATGAGCAGTTCTTC	CASSLDGTAYNEQFF
.	TRBV28	.	TRBJ2-2	TGTGCCAGCCACAGGGAGTACGGGGAGCTGTTTTTT	CASHREYGELFF